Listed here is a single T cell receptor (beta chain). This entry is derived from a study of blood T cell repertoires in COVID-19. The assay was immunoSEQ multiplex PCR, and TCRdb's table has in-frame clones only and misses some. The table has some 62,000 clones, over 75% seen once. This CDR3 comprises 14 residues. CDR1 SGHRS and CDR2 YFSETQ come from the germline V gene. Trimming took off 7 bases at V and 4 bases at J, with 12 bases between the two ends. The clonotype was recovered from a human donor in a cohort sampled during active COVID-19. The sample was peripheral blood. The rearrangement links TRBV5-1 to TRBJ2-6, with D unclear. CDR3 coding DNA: TGCGCCAGCTCTCCCACCGGGGGGGCCAACGTCCTGACTTTC. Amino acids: CASSPTGGANVLTF.